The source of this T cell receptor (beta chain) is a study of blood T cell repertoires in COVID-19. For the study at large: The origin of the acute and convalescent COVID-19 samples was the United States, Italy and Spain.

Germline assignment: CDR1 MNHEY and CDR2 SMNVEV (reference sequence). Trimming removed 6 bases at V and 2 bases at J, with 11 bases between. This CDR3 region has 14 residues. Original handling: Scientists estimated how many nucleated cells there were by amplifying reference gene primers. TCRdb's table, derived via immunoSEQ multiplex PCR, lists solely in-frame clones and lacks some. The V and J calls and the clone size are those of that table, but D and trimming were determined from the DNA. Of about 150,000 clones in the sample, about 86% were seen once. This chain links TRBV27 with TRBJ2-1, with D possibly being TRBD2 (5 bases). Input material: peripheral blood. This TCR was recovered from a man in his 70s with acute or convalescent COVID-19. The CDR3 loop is CASSRTSPYNEQFF. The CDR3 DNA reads TGTGCCAGCAGCCGGACTTCACCCTACAATGAGCAGTTCTTC.